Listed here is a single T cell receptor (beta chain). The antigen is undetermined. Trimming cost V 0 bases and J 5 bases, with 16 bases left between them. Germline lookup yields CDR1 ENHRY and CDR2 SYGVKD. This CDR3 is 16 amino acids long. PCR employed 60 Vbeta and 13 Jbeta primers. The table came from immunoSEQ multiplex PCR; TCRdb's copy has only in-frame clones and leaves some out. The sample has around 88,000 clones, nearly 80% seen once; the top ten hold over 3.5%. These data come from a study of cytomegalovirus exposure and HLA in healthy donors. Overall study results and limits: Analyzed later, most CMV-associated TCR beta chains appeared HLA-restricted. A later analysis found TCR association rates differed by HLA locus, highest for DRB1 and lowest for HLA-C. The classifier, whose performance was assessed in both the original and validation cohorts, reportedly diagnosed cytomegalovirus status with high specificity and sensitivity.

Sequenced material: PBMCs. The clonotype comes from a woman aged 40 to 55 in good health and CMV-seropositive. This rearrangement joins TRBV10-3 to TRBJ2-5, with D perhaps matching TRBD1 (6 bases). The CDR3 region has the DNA TGTGCCATCAGTGAGTCGTTGGCAGGGGCAGGGGAGACCCAGTACTTC. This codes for CAISESLAGAGETQYF.